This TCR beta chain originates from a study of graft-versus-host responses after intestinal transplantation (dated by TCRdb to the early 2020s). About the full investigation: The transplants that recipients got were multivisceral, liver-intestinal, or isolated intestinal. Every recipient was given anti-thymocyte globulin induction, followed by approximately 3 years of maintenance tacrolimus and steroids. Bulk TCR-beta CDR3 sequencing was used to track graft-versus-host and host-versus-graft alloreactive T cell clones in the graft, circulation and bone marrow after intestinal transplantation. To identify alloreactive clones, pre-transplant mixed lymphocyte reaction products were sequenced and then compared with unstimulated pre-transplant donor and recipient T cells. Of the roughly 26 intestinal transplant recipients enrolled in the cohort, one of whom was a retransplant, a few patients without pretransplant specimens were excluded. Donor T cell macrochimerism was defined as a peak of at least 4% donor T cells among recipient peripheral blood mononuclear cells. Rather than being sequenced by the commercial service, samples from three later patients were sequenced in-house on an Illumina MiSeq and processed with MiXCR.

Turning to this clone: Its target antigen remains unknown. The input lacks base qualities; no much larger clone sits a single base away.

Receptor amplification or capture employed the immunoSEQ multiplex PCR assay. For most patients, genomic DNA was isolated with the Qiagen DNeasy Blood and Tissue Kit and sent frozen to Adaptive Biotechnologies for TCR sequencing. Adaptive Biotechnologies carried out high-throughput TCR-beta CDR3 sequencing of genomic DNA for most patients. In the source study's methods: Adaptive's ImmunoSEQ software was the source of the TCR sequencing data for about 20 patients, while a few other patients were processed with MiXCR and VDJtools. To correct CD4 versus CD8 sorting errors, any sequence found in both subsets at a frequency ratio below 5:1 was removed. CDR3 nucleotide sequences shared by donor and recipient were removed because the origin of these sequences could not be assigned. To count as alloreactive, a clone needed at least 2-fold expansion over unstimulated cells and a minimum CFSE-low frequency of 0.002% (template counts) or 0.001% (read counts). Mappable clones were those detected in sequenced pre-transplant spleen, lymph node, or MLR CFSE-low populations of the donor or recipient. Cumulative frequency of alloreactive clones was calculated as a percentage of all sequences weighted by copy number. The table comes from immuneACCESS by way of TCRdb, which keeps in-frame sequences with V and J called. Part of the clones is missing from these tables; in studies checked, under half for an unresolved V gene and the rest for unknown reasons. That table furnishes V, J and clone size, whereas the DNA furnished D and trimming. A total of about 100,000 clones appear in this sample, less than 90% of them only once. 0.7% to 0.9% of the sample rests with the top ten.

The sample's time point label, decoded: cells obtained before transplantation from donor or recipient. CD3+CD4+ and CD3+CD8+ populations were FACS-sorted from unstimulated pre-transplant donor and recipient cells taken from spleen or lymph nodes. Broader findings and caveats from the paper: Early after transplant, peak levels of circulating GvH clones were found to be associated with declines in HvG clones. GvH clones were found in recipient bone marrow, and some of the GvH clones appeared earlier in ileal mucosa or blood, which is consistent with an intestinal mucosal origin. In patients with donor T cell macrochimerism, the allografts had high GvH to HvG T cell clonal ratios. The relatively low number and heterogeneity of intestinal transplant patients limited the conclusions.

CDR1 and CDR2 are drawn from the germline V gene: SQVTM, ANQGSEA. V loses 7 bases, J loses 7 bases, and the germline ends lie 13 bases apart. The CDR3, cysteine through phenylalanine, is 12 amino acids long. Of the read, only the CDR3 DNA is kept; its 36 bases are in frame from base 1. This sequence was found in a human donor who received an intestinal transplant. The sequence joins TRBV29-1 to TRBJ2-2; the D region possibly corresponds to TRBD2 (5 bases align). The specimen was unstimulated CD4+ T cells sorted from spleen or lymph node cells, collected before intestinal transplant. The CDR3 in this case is CSAGGLVGELFF. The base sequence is TGCAGCGCCGGAGGCCTCGTCGGGGAGCTGTTTTTT.